A selection of T cell receptor beta chains follows, all from one sample in a study of identical twins. MiXCR, run by TCRdb on the 5' RACE reads, gives a single entry per CDR3 protein. Altogether 400,000 to 550,000 distinct CDR3 sequences are present, 20% to 25% being singletons, with the ten largest covering roughly 3%. These sequences were also reported in another study, on T cells expressing NK-cell markers.

The sequenced sample consisted of CD4+ T cells sorted from blood. Every receptor here comes from a woman in her late teens or twenties in good health. The CDR3 runs from the conserved cysteine through the conserved F or W. The D gene is left open where the match is weak. The size of a clone is reported for some rows only, either as once, few or many, or as a class for expanded clones.

abundance	j_gene	v_gene	d_gene	CDR3aa	CDR3nt
many	TRBJ1-6	TRBV20-1	NA	CSSRPDNSPLHF	TGCAGTTCCCGACCCGATAATTCACCCCTCCACTTT
few	TRBJ2-3	TRBV30	NA	CAWSVSWSNPSTDTQYF	TGTGCCTGGAGTGTCTCATGGAGCAATCCTAGCACAGATACGCAGTATTTT
few	TRBJ1-5	TRBV20-1	NA	CSAPGIGNQPQHF	TGCAGTGCCCCAGGGATAGGGAATCAGCCCCAGCATTTT
NA	TRBJ2-6	TRBV12-3/TRBV12-4	NA	CASSTGTWGSGANVLTF	TGTGCCAGCAGCACCGGGACATGGGGCTCTGGGGCCAACGTCCTGACTTTC
once	TRBJ2-7	TRBV20-1	NA	CSASRGTPRDEQYF	TGCAGTGCTAGCCGCGGGACCCCCCGGGACGAGCAGTACTTC
few	TRBJ1-2	TRBV15	TRBD1	CATSITGDRLIRGYTF	TGTGCCACCAGCATTACCGGGGACAGGTTGATCAGGGGCTACACCTTC
NA	TRBJ1-2	TRBV7-6	NA	CASSTGHAGYTF	TGTGCCAGCAGCACCGGACATGCTGGCTACACCTTC
NA	TRBJ2-1	TRBV5-1	NA	CASSLGGSGPEQFF	TGCGCCAGCAGCTTGGGGGGATCGGGCCCCGAGCAGTTCTTC
NA	TRBJ2-1	TRBV6-5	NA	CASSGSLGEQFF	TGTGCCAGCAGCGGGAGTCTGGGTGAGCAGTTCTTC
once	TRBJ2-6	TRBV10-3	NA	CAISDRAGANVLTF	TGTGCCATCAGTGACAGGGCTGGGGCCAACGTCCTGACTTTC